Below are 16 T cell receptor beta chains sequenced from a single sample in a study of blood T cell repertoires in COVID-19. Generated by immunoSEQ multiplex PCR, the TCRdb table keeps only in-frame clones and is missing some. The sample carries approximately 67,000 clones, 87% recorded once. The material sequenced was peripheral blood. These receptors all come from a woman aged 80 or over with acute or convalescent COVID-19.

Here the CDR3 reads CASSHPLGGPNTGELFF. The DNA of the CDR3 is TGCGCCAGCAGCCACCCTCTGGGGGGACCGAACACCGGGGAGCTGTTTTTT. The gene calls are TRBV5-1 and TRBJ2-2; possibly TRBD2 for D (6 bases). CDR3 length: 17 residues. The germline CDR1 and CDR2 sequences are SGHRS and YFSETQ. Trimming took 4 bases from V and 0 from J, leaving 16 bases between them. Full variable domain (remainder filled in from reference TRBV5-1 and TRBJ2-2): KAGVTQTPRYLIKTRGQQVTLSCSPISGHRSVSWYQQTPGQGLQFLFEYFSETQRNKGNFPGRFSGRQFSNSRSEMNVSTLELGDSALYLCASSHPLGGPNTGELFFGEGSRLTVL.

The chain combines TRBV3-1 (or the pseudogene TRBV3-2) with TRBJ1-2, with 8 bases matching TRBD1. With 1 base clipped from V and 8 bases from J, the junction kept 9 bases outside the gene matches. The CDR3 consists of 15 residues. The germline CDR1 and CDR2 sequences are LGHDT and YNNKEL (reference sequence). CDR3 amino acids: CASSQGTGNPFGYTF. The CDR3, as DNA: TGTGCCAGCAGCCAAGGGACAGGGAACCCCTTCGGCTACACCTTC.

CDR3 amino acids: CASERYTEAFF. The CDR3 DNA reads TGTGCTAGTGAGAGGTACACTGAAGCTTTCTTT. The chain carries TRBV12-5 and TRBJ1-1; D not certain. The CDR3 runs to 11 residues. Germline V gene lookup returns CDR1 LGHNT and CDR2 FRNRAP. V shed 7 bases and J shed 3 bases, with 6 bases lying between them. Based on the CDR3 plus reference TRBV12-5 and TRBJ1-1, the full variable domain is DARVTQTPRHKVTEMGQEVTMRCQPILGHNTVFWYRQTMMQGLELLAYFRNRAPLDDSGMPKDRFSAEMPDATLATLKIQPSEPRDSAVYFCASERYTEAFFGQGTRLTVV.

There are a few counts of this clone. CDR3 protein: CASSPALRGGDEQYF. In DNA form, the CDR3 reads TGTGCCAGTAGTCCCGCCCTAAGAGGAGGCGACGAGCAGTACTTC. V gene TRBV19 combines with J gene TRBJ2-7, with D tentatively TRBD2 (5 bases). V was pared by 5 bases and J by 5 bases, with 19 bases between. From germline, CDR1 is LNHDA and CDR2 SQIVND (reference sequence). This CDR3 has 15 residues.

In regard to this clone: Relative to the germline gene, one junction end is altered; a read error may explain this. The J gene is TRBJ1-1, the V gene TRBV2; the D gene is possibly TRBD1 (6 bases). The CDR3 totals 13 residues. Germline CDR1 SNHLY, CDR2 FYNNEI. The DNA for the CDR3 is TGTGTCAGCAGAACAGGGATGAACACTGAAGCTTTCTTT. Encoded protein: CVSRTGMNTEAFF.

The chain carries TRBV19 and TRBJ1-4, with 7 bases lining up with TRBD1. Trimming took 3 bases from V and 2 from J; bases not matched to a gene: 3. Germline lookup yields CDR1 LNHDA and CDR2 SQIVND (reference sequence). The CDR3 spans 15 residues. CDR3 sequence: CASSIQGVTNEKLFF. The CDR3 DNA sequence: TGTGCCAGTAGTATCCAGGGGGTCACTAATGAAAAACTGTTTTTT.

This rearrangement joins TRBV6-1 to TRBJ1-3; 7 bases match TRBD1. After removal of 0 bases from V and 2 bases from J, the junction contained 10 bases not matched to a gene. The CDR3 length is 18 residues. Germline V CDR1 and CDR2: MNHNS, SASEGT. The CDR3, as DNA: TGTGCCAGCAGTGAAGCCTTTGACAGGGCGAGGGCTGGAAACACCATATATTTT. It specifies CASSEAFDRARAGNTIYF.

This chain links TRBV18 with TRBJ1-5; the D is unclear. This CDR3 contains 14 residues. CDR1 and CDR2 from the germline V gene are KGHSH and LQKENI. Deletions cut 4 bases from V and 4 bases from J, with 11 bases between. The CDR3 region is CASSLGTGNQPQHF. The CDR3 DNA reads TGTGCCAGCTCACTCGGTACGGGAAATCAGCCCCAGCATTTT. Complete variable domain (other parts from reference TRBV18 and TRBJ1-5): NAGVMQNPRHLVRRRGQEARLRCSPMKGHSHVYWYRQLPEEGLKFMVYLQKENIIDESGMPKERFSAEFPKEGPSILRIQQVVRGDSAAYFCASSLGTGNQPQHFGDGTRLSIL.

This sequence joins TRBV7-8 and TRBJ2-3; weak D call: TRBD2 (5 bases). The CDR3 spans 15 residues. V was trimmed by 5 bases and J by 0 bases, leaving 12 bases between them. From germline, CDR1 is SGHVS and CDR2 FQNEAQ. CDR3 DNA sequence: TGTGCCAGCAGCCGGGCGGGCGGGAGCACAGATACGCAGTATTTT. It translates to CASSRAGGSTDTQYF.

This chain joins TRBV10-3 and TRBJ2-7; D is perhaps TRBD2 (5 bases). The CDR3 runs to 10 residues. Germline V gene data show CDR1 as ENHRY and CDR2 as SYGVKD. V dropped 10 bases and J dropped 2 bases, with 6 bases sitting between them. The CDR3 nucleotides are TGTGCCACCGGGACCTACGAGCAGTACTTC. It is translated as CATGTYEQYF.

The rearrangement uses TRBV19 and TRBJ1-1; perhaps TRBD1 as D (6 bases). Germline V gene data show CDR1 as LNHDA and CDR2 as SQIVND (reference sequence). Trimming cost V 3 bases and J 1 base, with 9 bases left between them. The CDR3 totals 14 residues. CDR3 DNA: TGTGCCAGTAGTATCGGACAGACGAACACTGAAGCTTTCTTT. Protein product: CASSIGQTNTEAFF. Supplemented by reference TRBV19 and TRBJ1-1, the full variable domain reads DGGITQSPKYLFRKEGQNVTLSCEQNLNHDAMYWYRQDPGQGLRLIYYSQIVNDFQKGDIAEGYSVSREKKESFPLTVTSAQKNPTAFYLCASSIGQTNTEAFFGQGTRLTVV.

The chain employs TRBV18 and TRBJ1-1; TRBD1 aligns across 8 bases. V lost 6 bases to trimming and J lost 3 bases; unmatched junction nucleotides: 3. The germline V gene has CDR1 KGHSH and CDR2 LQKENI. This CDR3 is built from 13 residues. CDR3 DNA: TGTGCCAGCTCTCCGGACAGGGACACTGAAGCTTTCTTT. This encodes CASSPDRDTEAFF.

The rearrangement links TRBV7-2 to TRBJ1-2, with D possibly TRBD1 on 5 matching bases. The V gene lost 2 bases and the J gene lost 4 bases, with 11 bases spanning the gap. The germline CDR1 and CDR2 sequences are SGHTA and FQGNSA. There are 14 residues in the CDR3. The CDR3 is CASSLLQATYGYTF. The CDR3 bases are TGTGCCAGCAGCTTACTACAGGCGACCTATGGCTACACCTTC.

This chain connects TRBV12-3 or TRBV12-4 to TRBJ1-6; the D is unclear. The CDR3 runs to 12 residues. V lost 5 bases to trimming and J lost 10 bases, with 9 bases between them. CDR3 nucleotides: TGTGCCAGCAGTGCCGACACATCACCCCTCCACTTT. This codes for CASSADTSPLHF.

V and J are TRBV11-2 and TRBJ2-3, with 13 bases identical to TRBD2. Germline V lookup: CDR1 SGHAT, CDR2 FQNNGV. The V and J ends lost 5 bases and 6 bases, in that order; junction bases with no gene match: 5. There are 15 residues in the CDR3. In DNA form, the CDR3 reads TGTGCCAGCAGCGTACTAGCGGGGGGGCGGGATACGCAGTATTTT. Protein sequence: CASSVLAGGRDTQYF. The full variable domain, completed using reference TRBV11-2 and TRBJ2-3, is EAGVAQSPRYKIIEKRQSVAFWCNPISGHATLYWYQQILGQGPKLLIQFQNNGVVDDSQLPKDRFSAERLKGVDSTLKIQPAKLEDSAVYLCASSVLAGGRDTQYFGPGTRLTVL.

This sequence joins TRBV3-1 (or the pseudogene TRBV3-2) and TRBJ1-1; 9 bases are shared with TRBD1. CDR1 is LGHDT and CDR2 is YNNKEL in the germline V gene (reference sequence). The CDR3 length is 18 residues. The V and J ends lost 0 bases and 0 bases, in that order; junction bases with no gene match: 8. Written as DNA, the CDR3 is TGTGCCAGCAGCCAAGATGTTGGGACAGGGAACATGAACACTGAAGCTTTCTTT. Protein product: CASSQDVGTGNMNTEAFF.